The 7 T cell receptor beta chains given below trace back to one sample, sequenced in a study of response to subunit inactivated influenza vaccine. TCRdb fed the RT-PCR reads into MiXCR, producing one record per CDR3 protein. The sample has 500,000 to 600,000 distinct CDR3 sequences, over 9.5% seen once. The specimen comprised PBMCs from blood, sampled on the day of vaccination. The receptors derive from a man aged 45-60 years who received an inactivated influenza vaccine.

This sequence joins TRBV28 and TRBJ2-7; D unclear. The V end was cut by 2 bases, the J end by 7 bases, with 12 bases between. CDR1 is MDHEN and CDR2 is SYDVKM in the germline V gene. This CDR3 is built from 13 residues. CDR3 region: CASSLERWWEQYF. CDR3 bases: TGTGCCAGCAGTTTAGAACGGTGGTGGGAGCAGTACTTC. The variable domain in full, with the rest retrieved from reference TRBV28 and TRBJ2-7, is DVKVTQSSRYLVKRTGEKVFLECVQDMDHENMFWYRQDPGLGLRLIYFSYDVKMKEKGDIPEGYSVSREKKERFSLILESASTNQTSMYLCASSLERWWEQYFGPGTRLTVT.

This clonotype was observed a few times. The chain couples TRBV4-1 to TRBJ1-3; D perhaps matches TRBD1 (6 bases). The CDR3 contains 13 residues. Per germline, CDR1 MGHRA and CDR2 YSYEKL. V gave up 4 bases and J gave up 4 bases, with 8 bases separating them. The CDR3 protein is CASSRGTGNTIYF. In nucleotides, the CDR3 is TGCGCCAGCAGCCGAGGGACAGGAAACACCATATATTTT.

The chain couples TRBV5-1 to TRBJ2-7; no firm D call. From germline, CDR1 is SGHRS and CDR2 YFSETQ. Deletions cut 4 bases from V and 3 bases from J, with 11 bases between. This CDR3 has 13 residues. The CDR3 loop is CASSPMSGYEQYF. The CDR3 nucleotides read TGCGCCAGCAGCCCTATGTCGGGCTACGAGCAGTACTTC.

The J gene is TRBJ2-4, the V gene TRBV19; 7 bases line up with TRBD2. The CDR3 length is 15 residues. V shed 2 bases and J 4 bases; nucleotides not matched to a gene: 5. Germline V gives CDR1 LNHDA, CDR2 SQIVND (reference sequence). Here the CDR3 DNA reads TGTGCCAGTAGTATAAGCCTAGCGGTAAAAAACATTCAGTACTTC. Encoded protein: CASSISLAVKNIQYF. Looking up the rest from reference TRBV19 and TRBJ2-4 gives the full variable domain: DGGITQSPKYLFRKEGQNVTLSCEQNLNHDAMYWYRQDPGQGLRLIYYSQIVNDFQKGDIAEGYSVSREKKESFPLTVTSAQKNPTAFYLCASSISLAVKNIQYFGAGTRLSVL.

This clonotype has just a few counts. V is TRBV20-1 and J is TRBJ2-5; D gene uncertain. Per germline, CDR1 DFQATT and CDR2 SNEGSKA (reference sequence). Trimming left V 3 bases short and J 3 bases short, with 11 bases between. The CDR3 loop spans 13 amino acids. The CDR3 is CSASGSREETQYF. CDR3 nucleotide sequence: TGCAGTGCTAGTGGGTCACGGGAAGAGACCCAGTACTTC.

This chain links TRBV6-2 or TRBV6-3 with TRBJ2-6; D gene unclear. Germline V gene sequence: CDR1 MNHEY, CDR2 SVGEGT. The CDR3 is made up of 16 amino acids. V shed 6 bases and J shed 0 bases, with 12 bases lying between them. CDR3 in amino acids: CASSFTVGSGANVLTF. The CDR3 DNA follows: TGTGCCAGCAGCTTTACAGTAGGCTCTGGGGCCAACGTCCTGACTTTC.

This clonotype occurred a few times. This chain links TRBV6-1 with TRBJ1-5; TRBD1 matches at 8 bases. The CDR3 is 18 amino acids. In germline, CDR1 is MNHNS, CDR2 SASEGT. After removal of 6 bases from V and 1 base from J, the junction contained 14 bases not matched to a gene. CDR3 DNA sequence: TGTGCCAGCAGGCCTCGAAGGACAGGGTTAAGGAGCAATCAGCCCCAGCATTTT. Protein: CASRPRRTGLRSNQPQHF.